Listed below are T cell receptor beta chains from one sample, sequenced in a study of blood T cell repertoires in COVID-19. Clones were sequenced by immunoSEQ multiplex PCR, and TCRdb holds only the in-frame ones, with some missing. This table has some 400,000 clones, approximately 89% appearing once. Sequenced sample: peripheral blood. These receptors were collected from a woman in her thirties with COVID-19, enrolled during active disease. Both conserved end residues are part of each CDR3. The order of the fields is D gene, J gene, V gene, clone size, CDR3 protein, CDR3 DNA. D genes are given only for firm matches. Rows give clone size only sometimes, using once, few, many, or a class for an expanded clone.

>NA|TRBJ2-7|TRBV19|NA
CASKWAGVREQYF
TGTGCCTCCAAGTGGGCAGGGGTAAGGGAGCAGTACTTC
>NA|TRBJ2-1|TRBV28|NA
CASSSTAGGTYNEQFF
TGTGCCAGCAGTTCAACCGCAGGGGGGACCTACAATGAGCAGTTCTTC
>TRBD2|TRBJ2-2|TRBV7-2|NA
CASSLVGGRALGELFF
TGTGCCAGCAGCTTAGTTGGCGGGAGGGCCCTCGGGGAGCTGTTTTTT
>NA|TRBJ1-2|TRBV4-1|NA
CASSQVTGSIYGYTF
TGCGCCAGCAGCCAAGTTACAGGGTCCATCTATGGCTACACCTTC
>NA|TRBJ2-7|TRBV20-1|NA
CSASSGNYYEQYF
TGCAGTGCTAGTTCGGGAAACTACTACGAGCAGTACTTC
>NA|TRBJ2-2|TRBV7-3|NA
CASSTAPGARTGELFF
TGTGCCAGCAGCACAGCCCCAGGGGCGCGCACCGGGGAGCTGTTTTTT
>TRBD1|TRBJ2-7|TRBV28|NA
CASSPGTGGEQYF
TGTGCCAGCAGTCCCGGGACAGGGGGCGAGCAGTACTTC
>TRBD1|TRBJ2-7|TRBV29-1|NA
CSVGTGGTYEQYF
TGCAGCGTTGGGACAGGGGGGACCTACGAGCAGTACTTC
>TRBD2|TRBJ2-3|TRBV9|NA
CASSVASSGITDTQYF
TGTGCCAGCAGCGTAGCCTCTAGCGGGATCACAGATACGCAGTATTTT
>NA|TRBJ1-2|TRBV4-1|NA
CASSSPTALRGYTF
TGCGCCAGCAGCTCCCCGACAGCCCTCCGTGGCTACACCTTC
>NA|TRBJ2-7|TRBV19|once
CASSAGRSYEQYF
TGTGCCAGTAGTGCGGGGAGATCCTACGAGCAGTACTTC
>NA|TRBJ1-2|TRBV7-9|few
CASSATVAGGYTF
TGTGCCAGCAGCGCGACAGTGGCCGGTGGCTACACCTTC
>TRBD2|TRBJ2-3|TRBV7-8|NA
CASSVSGRGTDTQYF
TGTGCCAGCAGCGTTAGCGGGAGGGGCACAGATACGCAGTATTTT
>NA|TRBJ2-2|TRBV1|NA
CTSSLGLAGVGAGELFF
TGCACCAGCAGCTTAGGACTAGCGGGAGTGGGCGCCGGGGAGCTGTTTTTT
>TRBD2|TRBJ2-1|TRBV20-1|NA
CSASSLAGVIHEQFF
TGCAGTGCTAGTTCCCTAGCGGGAGTAATTCATGAGCAGTTCTTC
>TRBD1|TRBJ1-5|TRBV19|NA
CASSIAYRGSQPQHF
TGTGCCAGTAGTATAGCCTACAGGGGAAGTCAGCCCCAGCATTTT
>TRBD2|TRBJ2-1|TRBV18|once
CASSPTSATYNEQFF
TGTGCCAGCTCACCAACTAGCGCAACCTACAATGAGCAGTTCTTC
>TRBD1|TRBJ2-2|TRBV29-1|NA
CSVSTGGGTGELFF
TGCAGCGTTTCGACAGGGGGCGGAACCGGGGAGCTGTTTTTT
>NA|TRBJ1-5|TRBV5-6|NA
CASSSLGTSNQPQHF
TGTGCCAGCAGCTCGTTGGGCACTAGCAATCAGCCCCAGCATTTT
>TRBD1|TRBJ2-1|TRBV11-3|once
CASSHRQGAYNEQFF
TGTGCCAGCAGCCATCGACAGGGTGCCTACAATGAGCAGTTCTTC
>NA|TRBJ2-1|TRBV2|NA
CASSGRGAYNEQFF
TGTGCCAGCAGTGGCAGGGGGGCCTACAATGAGCAGTTCTTC
>NA|TRBJ1-2|TRBV6-5|NA
CASSYGLVYGYTF
TGTGCCAGCAGTTACGGACTGGTCTATGGCTACACCTTC
>NA|TRBJ2-7|TRBV5-1|NA
CASSLYRGGYEQYF
TGCGCCAGCAGCTTGTACAGAGGCGGGTACGAGCAGTACTTC
>NA|TRBJ1-5|TRBV30|NA
CAWSPQGQPQHF
TGTGCCTGGAGTCCCCAGGGTCAGCCCCAGCATTTT
>TRBD1|TRBJ2-2|TRBV3-1/TRBV3-2|NA
CASSLGDRGLETGELFF
TGTGCCAGCAGCCTAGGGGACAGGGGATTAGAGACGGGGGAGCTGTTTTTT
>TRBD1|TRBJ2-5|TRBV7-8|NA
CASRHRGALETQYF
TGTGCCAGCAGACACAGGGGGGCTTTGGAGACCCAGTACTTC
>NA|TRBJ2-7|TRBV6-2/TRBV6-3|NA
CASSYPAGGRYHEQYF
TGTGCCAGCAGTTACCCCGCTGGAGGCCGCTACCACGAGCAGTACTTC
>NA|TRBJ2-7|TRBV5-1|NA
CATGQSEQYF
TGCGCCACCGGACAGAGCGAGCAGTACTTC
>TRBD2|TRBJ2-6|TRBV5-1|NA
CASSLALAGASGANVLTF
TGCGCCAGCAGCTTGGCATTAGCGGGCGCCTCTGGGGCCAACGTCCTGACTTTC